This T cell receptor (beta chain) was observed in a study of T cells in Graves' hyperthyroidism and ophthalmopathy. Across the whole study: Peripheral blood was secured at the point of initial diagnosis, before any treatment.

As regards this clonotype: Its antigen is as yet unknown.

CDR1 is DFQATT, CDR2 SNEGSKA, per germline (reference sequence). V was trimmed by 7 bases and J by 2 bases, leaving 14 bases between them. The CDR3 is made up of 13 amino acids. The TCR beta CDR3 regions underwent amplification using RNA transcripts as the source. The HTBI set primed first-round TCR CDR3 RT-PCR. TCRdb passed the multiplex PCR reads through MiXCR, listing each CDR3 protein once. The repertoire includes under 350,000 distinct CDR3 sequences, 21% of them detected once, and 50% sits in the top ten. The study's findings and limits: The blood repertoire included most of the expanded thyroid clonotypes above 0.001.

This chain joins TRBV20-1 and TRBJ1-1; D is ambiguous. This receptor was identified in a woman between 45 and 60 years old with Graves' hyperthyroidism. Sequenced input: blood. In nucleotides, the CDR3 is TGCAGTGTCCCCGGACGGATTAACACTGAAGCTTTCTTT. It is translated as CSVPGRINTEAFF.